A selection of T cell receptor beta chains follows, all from one sample in a study of T cell repertoires in ileal Crohn's disease. The protocol was immunoSEQ multiplex PCR, while the TCRdb copy is restricted to in-frame clones and leaves out a portion. The sample lists about 7,200 clones; around 70% were seen once. Sequencing used ileal tissue. These receptor sequences come from an adult with Crohn's disease. CDR3s include the opening cysteine and the closing phenylalanine or tryptophan. D genes are given only for firm matches. Size tells how often a clone was seen (once, few, many) or the class of an expanded clone, and some rows leave it out.

v_gene	j_gene	abundance	d_gene	CDR3aa	CDR3nt
TRBV7-9	TRBJ2-2	-	TRBD2	CASSLGGQRGSNTGELFF	TGTGCCAGCAGCTTAGGAGGCCAGCGGGGATCGAACACCGGGGAGCTGTTTTTT
TRBV5-4	TRBJ2-7	-	TRBD1	CASSYASGTGGDEQYF	TGTGCCAGCAGCTACGCCTCCGGGACAGGGGGAGACGAGCAGTACTTC
TRBV27	TRBJ1-5	large	-	CASSPSDSNQPQHF	TGTGCCAGCAGTCCGTCGGACAGTAATCAGCCCCAGCATTTT
TRBV18	TRBJ2-4	few	-	CASSQMPGAALAKNIQYF	TGTGCCAGCTCACAAATGCCTGGGGCAGCTTTAGCCAAAAACATTCAGTACTTC
TRBV6-5	TRBJ1-1	-	-	CASGWGPEAFF	TGTGCCAGCGGGTGGGGCCCTGAAGCTTTCTTT
TRBV5-5	TRBJ1-2	few	-	CASSRGQGYGYTF	TGTGCCAGCAGCCGTGGACAAGGCTATGGCTACACCTTC
TRBV9	TRBJ2-1	-	TRBD2	CASSLPSPEAGRTYNEQFF	TGTGCCAGCAGCCTACCCTCCCCGGAAGCGGGGCGCACCTACAATGAGCAGTTCTTC
TRBV30	TRBJ1-2	-	-	CAWSANDRSYGYTF	TGTGCCTGGAGTGCGAACGACAGAAGTTATGGCTACACCTTC
TRBV5-1	TRBJ1-2	-	TRBD1	CASSLEGTGYGYTF	TGCGCCAGCAGCTTGGAAGGGACAGGCTATGGCTACACCTTC
TRBV4-1	TRBJ1-4	-	-	CASSQGRGSDEKLFF	TGCGCCAGCAGCCAAGGGAGGGGTTCCGATGAAAAACTGTTTTTT
TRBV7-3	TRBJ2-3	once	-	CASSPNPQDTQYF	TGTGCCAGCAGCCCCAATCCCCAAGATACGCAGTATTTT
TRBV7-2	TRBJ1-2	-	-	CASSLAGRNGYTF	TGTGCCAGCAGCTTAGCGGGGAGAAATGGCTACACCTTC
TRBV29-1	TRBJ2-7	-	TRBD2	CSVEYSGVPYEQYF	TGCAGCGTTGAATATAGCGGGGTCCCCTACGAGCAGTACTTC
TRBV14	TRBJ2-1	-	TRBD1	CASSQTGTGWNNEQFF	TGTGCCAGCAGCCAAACCGGGACAGGGTGGAACAATGAGCAGTTCTTC
TRBV7-8	TRBJ1-2	-	TRBD1	CASSPGQNYGYTF	TGTGCCAGCAGCCCGGGACAGAACTATGGCTACACCTTC
TRBV7-2	TRBJ1-5	-	-	CASSSDGSNQPQHF	TGTGCCAGCAGCTCCGACGGGAGCAATCAGCCCCAGCATTTT
TRBV5-5	TRBJ2-5	-	TRBD1	CASSRQNRDRVLQETQYF	TGTGCCAGCAGCCGACAGAACCGGGACAGGGTCCTCCAAGAGACCCAGTACTTC
TRBV7-3	TRBJ2-2	-	-	CASSSRFLAGELFF	TGTGCCAGCAGCTCGAGGTTTTTGGCCGGGGAGCTGTTTTTT
TRBV6-1	TRBJ1-5	few	-	CASSEAGGSYQPQHF	TGTGCCAGCAGTGAGGCAGGTGGGAGTTATCAGCCCCAGCATTTT
TRBV28	TRBJ2-1	-	-	CASSLNTFYNEQFF	TGTGCCAGCAGTTTAAACACGTTTTACAATGAGCAGTTCTTC
TRBV11-2	TRBJ2-2	-	TRBD1	CASSMRTGAGELFF	TGTGCCAGCAGCATGCGAACAGGGGCCGGGGAGCTGTTTTTT
TRBV12-5	TRBJ1-1	-	-	CASVARGDTEAFF	TGTGCTAGTGTCGCCCGGGGTGACACTGAAGCTTTCTTT
TRBV19	TRBJ2-3	-	TRBD2	CASSIVAGGTDTQYF	TGTGCCAGTAGTATAGTTGCGGGGGGGACAGATACGCAGTATTTT
TRBV19	TRBJ1-2	-	TRBD1	CASSPRDRAGYTF	TGTGCCAGTAGTCCACGGGACAGGGCTGGCTACACCTTC